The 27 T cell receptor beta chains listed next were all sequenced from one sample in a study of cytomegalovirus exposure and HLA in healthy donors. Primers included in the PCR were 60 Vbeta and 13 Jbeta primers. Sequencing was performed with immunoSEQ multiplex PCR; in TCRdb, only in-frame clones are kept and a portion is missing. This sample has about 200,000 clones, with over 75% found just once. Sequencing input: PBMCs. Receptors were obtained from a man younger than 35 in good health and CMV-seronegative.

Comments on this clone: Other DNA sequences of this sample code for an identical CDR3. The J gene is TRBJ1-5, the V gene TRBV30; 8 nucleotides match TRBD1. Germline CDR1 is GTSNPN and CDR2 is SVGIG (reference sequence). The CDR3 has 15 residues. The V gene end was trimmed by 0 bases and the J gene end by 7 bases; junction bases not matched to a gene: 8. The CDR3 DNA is TGTGCCTGGAGTGTACCGGACAGGGATGGACAGCCCCAGCATTTT. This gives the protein CAWSVPDRDGQPQHF.

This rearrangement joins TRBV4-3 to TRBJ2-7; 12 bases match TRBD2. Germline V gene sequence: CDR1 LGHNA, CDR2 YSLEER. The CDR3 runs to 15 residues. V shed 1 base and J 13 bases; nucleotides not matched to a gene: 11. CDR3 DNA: TGCGCCAGCAGCCAAGGATCCCTAGCGGGAGGGCCCCATTACTTC. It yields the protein CASSQGSLAGGPHYF.

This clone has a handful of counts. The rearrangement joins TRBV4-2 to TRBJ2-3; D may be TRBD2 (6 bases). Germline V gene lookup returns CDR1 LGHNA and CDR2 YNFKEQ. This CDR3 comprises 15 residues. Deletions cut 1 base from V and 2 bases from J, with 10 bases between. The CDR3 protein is CASSQGSGDTDTQYF. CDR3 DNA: TGTGCCAGCAGCCAAGGGTCGGGGGACACAGATACGCAGTATTTT.

CDR3 nucleotides: TGCGCCAGCAGCCAAGATCCGCGGGCCGGGAGGGGTAATGAGCAGTTCTTC. Amino acids: CASSQDPRAGRGNEQFF. The chain has TRBV4-3 and TRBJ2-1; 8 nucleotides line up with TRBD2. The CDR3 has 17 amino acids. Trimming at V came to 0 bases and at J to 7 bases, leaving 11 bases not matched to a gene. Germline CDR1 and CDR2: LGHNA and YSLEER.

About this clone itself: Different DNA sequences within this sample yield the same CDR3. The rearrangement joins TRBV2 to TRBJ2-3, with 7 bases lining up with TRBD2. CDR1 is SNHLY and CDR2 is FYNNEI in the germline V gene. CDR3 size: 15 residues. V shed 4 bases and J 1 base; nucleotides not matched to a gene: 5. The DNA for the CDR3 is TGTGCCAGCAGTGTGGGTCTAGCGGGCACAGATACGCAGTATTTT. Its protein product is CASSVGLAGTDTQYF.

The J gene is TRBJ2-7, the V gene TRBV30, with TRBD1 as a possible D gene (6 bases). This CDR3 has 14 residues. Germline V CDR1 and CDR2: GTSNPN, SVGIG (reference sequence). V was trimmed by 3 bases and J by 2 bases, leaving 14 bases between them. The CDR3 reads CAWRKGVSTYEQYF. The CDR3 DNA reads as TGTGCCTGGAGAAAGGGGGTTTCAACCTACGAGCAGTACTTC. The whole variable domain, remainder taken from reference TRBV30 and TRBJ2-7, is SQTIHQWPATLVQPVGSPLSLECTVEGTSNPNLYWYRQAAGRGLQLLFYSVGIGQISSEVPQNLSASRPQDRQFILSSKKLLLSDSGFYLCAWRKGVSTYEQYFGPGTRLTVT.

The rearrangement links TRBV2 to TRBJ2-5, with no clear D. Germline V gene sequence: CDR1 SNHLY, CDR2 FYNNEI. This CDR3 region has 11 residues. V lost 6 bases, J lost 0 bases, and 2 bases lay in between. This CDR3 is CASSYQETQYF. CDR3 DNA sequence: TGTGCCAGCAGCTACCAAGAGACCCAGTACTTC.

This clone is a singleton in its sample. CDR3 sequence reads: CASSQDPSGRGGGTDTQYF. The CDR3 bases are TGCGCCAGCAGCCAAGATCCCAGCGGGAGGGGGGGTGGTACAGATACGCAGTATTTT. The J gene is TRBJ2-3, the V gene TRBV4-1, with 10 nucleotides matching TRBD2. Unmatched junction bases numbered 12, after V lost 0 bases and J lost 3 bases. The germline gives CDR1 MGHRA, CDR2 YSYEKL. The CDR3 loop spans 19 amino acids.

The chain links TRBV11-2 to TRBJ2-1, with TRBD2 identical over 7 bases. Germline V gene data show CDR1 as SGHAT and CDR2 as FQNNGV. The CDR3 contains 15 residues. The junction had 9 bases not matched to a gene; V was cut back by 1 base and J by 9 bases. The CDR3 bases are TGTGCCAGCAGCTTAGGACCGACTAGCCCCCGTGAGCAGTTCTTC. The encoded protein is CASSLGPTSPREQFF.

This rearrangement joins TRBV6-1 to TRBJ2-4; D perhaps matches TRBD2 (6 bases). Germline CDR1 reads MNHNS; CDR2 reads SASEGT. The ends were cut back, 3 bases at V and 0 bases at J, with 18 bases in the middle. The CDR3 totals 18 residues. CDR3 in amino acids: CASSDAGLEDLAKNIQYF. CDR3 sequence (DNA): TGTGCCAGCAGTGACGCGGGACTTGAGGACTTAGCCAAAAACATTCAGTACTTC.

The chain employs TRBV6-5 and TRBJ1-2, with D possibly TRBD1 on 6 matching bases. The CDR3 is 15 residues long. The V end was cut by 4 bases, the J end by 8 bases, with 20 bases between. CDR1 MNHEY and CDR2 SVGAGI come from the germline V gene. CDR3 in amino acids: CASSSGEGRGGGYTF. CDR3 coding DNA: TGTGCCAGCAGTTCCGGGGAGGGCAGGGGAGGCGGCTACACCTTC.

As DNA, the CDR3 is TGTGCCAGCAGCGGCCCCCAGACAGAACATTACGAGCAGTACTTC. Amino acid sequence: CASSGPQTEHYEQYF. The chain combines TRBV21-1 with TRBJ2-7; TRBD1 is the table's D call, not checked against the DNA. TRBV21-1 is deemed a pseudogene. The CDR3 sequence is 15 residues long.

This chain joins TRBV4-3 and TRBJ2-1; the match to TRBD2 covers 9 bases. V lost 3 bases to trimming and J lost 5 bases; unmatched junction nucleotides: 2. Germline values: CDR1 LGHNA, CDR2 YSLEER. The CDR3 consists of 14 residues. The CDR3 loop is CASSQGLADNEQFF. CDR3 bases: TGCGCCAGCAGCCAGGGACTAGCTGACAATGAGCAGTTCTTC.

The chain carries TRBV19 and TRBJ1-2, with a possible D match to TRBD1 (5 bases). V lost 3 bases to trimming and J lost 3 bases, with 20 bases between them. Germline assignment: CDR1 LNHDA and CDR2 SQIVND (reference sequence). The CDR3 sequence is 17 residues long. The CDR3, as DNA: TGTGCCAGTAGTATTCCTCCGACAGATCTCCTCTACTATGGCTACACCTTC. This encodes CASSIPPTDLLYYGYTF.

CDR3 residues: CASSDYRVGGYEQYF. The CDR3, as DNA: TGTGCCAGCAGTGACTACAGGGTAGGGGGCTACGAGCAGTACTTC. The rearrangement uses TRBV28 and TRBJ2-7; a possible D gene is TRBD1 (6 bases). Per the germline V gene, CDR1 is MDHEN and CDR2 is SYDVKM. Trimming took off 5 bases at V and 3 bases at J, with 17 bases between the two ends. The CDR3 length is 15 residues.

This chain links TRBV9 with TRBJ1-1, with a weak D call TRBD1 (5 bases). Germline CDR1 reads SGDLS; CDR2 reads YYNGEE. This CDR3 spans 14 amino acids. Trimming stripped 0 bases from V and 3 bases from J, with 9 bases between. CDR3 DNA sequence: TGTGCCAGCAGCGTAGGACAGATATACACTGAAGCTTTCTTT. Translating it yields CASSVGQIYTEAFF.

The CDR3 bases are TGCGCCAGCAGCTCGCCGGGACAGGGGAATGGGGCTAATGAAAAACTGTTTTTT. It codes for CASSSPGQGNGANEKLFF. The rearrangement links TRBV5-1 to TRBJ1-4, with 10 bases identical to TRBD1. Germline V gives CDR1 SGHRS, CDR2 YFSETQ. There are 18 residues in the CDR3. After removal of 3 bases from V and 3 bases from J, the junction contained 11 bases not matched to a gene. Drawing the rest from reference TRBV5-1 and TRBJ1-4, the complete variable domain is KAGVTQTPRYLIKTRGQQVTLSCSPISGHRSVSWYQQTPGQGLQFLFEYFSETQRNKGNFPGRFSGRQFSNSRSEMNVSTLELGDSALYLCASSSPGQGNGANEKLFFGSGTQLSVL.

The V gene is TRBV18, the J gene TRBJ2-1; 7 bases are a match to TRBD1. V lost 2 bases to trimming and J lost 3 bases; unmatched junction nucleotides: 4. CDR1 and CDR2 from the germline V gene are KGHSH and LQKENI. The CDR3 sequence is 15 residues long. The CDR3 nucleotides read TGTGCCAGCTCACCAGAGGGGGCCATCTACAATGAGCAGTTCTTC. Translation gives CASSPEGAIYNEQFF. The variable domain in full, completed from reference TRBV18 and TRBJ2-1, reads NAGVMQNPRHLVRRRGQEARLRCSPMKGHSHVYWYRQLPEEGLKFMVYLQKENIIDESGMPKERFSAEFPKEGPSILRIQQVVRGDSAAYFCASSPEGAIYNEQFFGPGTRLTVL.

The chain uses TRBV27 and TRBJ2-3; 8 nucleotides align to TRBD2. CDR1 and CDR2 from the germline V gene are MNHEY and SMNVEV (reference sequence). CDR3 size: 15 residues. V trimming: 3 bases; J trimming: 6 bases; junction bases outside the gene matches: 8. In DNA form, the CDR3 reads TGTGCCAGCAGTTTCGGGGCGGGAGGATCCGATACGCAGTATTTT. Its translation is CASSFGAGGSDTQYF.

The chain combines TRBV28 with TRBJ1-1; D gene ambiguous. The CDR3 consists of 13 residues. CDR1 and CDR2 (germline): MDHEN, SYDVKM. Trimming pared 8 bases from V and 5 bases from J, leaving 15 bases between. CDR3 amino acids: CASGSTGRTEAFF. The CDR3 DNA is TGTGCCAGCGGATCCACGGGGAGGACTGAAGCTTTCTTT.

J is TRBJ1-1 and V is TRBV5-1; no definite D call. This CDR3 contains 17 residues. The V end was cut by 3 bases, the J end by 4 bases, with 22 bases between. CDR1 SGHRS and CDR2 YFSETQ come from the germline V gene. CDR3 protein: CASSSGFNDYDFTEAFF. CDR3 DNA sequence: TGCGCCAGCAGCTCCGGATTTAATGACTATGATTTCACTGAAGCTTTCTTT.

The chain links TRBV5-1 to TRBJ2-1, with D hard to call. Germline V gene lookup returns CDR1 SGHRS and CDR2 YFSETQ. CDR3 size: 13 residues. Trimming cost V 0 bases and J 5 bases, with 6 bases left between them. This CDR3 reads CASSLARNNEQFF. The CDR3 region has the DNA TGCGCCAGCAGCTTGGCCAGGAACAATGAGCAGTTCTTC.

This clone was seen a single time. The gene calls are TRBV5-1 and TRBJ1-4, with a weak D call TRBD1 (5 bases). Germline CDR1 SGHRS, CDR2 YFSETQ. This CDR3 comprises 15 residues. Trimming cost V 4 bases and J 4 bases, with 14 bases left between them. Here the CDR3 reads CASSPTGLHNEKLFF. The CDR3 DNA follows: TGCGCCAGCAGCCCCACAGGATTGCATAATGAAAAACTGTTTTTT.

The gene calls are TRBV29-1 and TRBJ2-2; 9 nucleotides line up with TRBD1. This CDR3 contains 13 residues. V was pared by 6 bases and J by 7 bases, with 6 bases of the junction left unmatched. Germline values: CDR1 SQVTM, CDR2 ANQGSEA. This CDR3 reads CSVGDRVDGELFF. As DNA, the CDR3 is TGCAGCGTCGGGGACAGGGTGGACGGGGAGCTGTTTTTT.

CDR3 sequence reads: CASSLGQNGGYTF. CDR3 DNA: TGTGCCAGCAGTCTAGGACAGAACGGGGGCTACACCTTC. This chain uses TRBV6-5 with TRBJ1-2; D possibly corresponds to TRBD1 (6 bases). Trimming left V 5 bases short and J 8 bases short, with 15 bases between. This CDR3 has 13 residues. In germline, CDR1 is MNHEY, CDR2 SVGAGI.

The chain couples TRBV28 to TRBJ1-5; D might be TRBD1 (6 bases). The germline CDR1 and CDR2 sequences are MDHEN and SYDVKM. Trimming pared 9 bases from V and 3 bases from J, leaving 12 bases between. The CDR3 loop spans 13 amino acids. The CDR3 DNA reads TGTGCCAGTCTCCGGGACATCAATCAGCCCCAGCATTTT. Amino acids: CASLRDINQPQHF.

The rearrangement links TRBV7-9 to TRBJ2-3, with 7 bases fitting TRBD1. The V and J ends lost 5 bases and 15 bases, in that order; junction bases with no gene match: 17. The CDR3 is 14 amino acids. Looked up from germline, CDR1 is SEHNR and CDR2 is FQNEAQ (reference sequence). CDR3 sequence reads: CASSIKDRRDRPYF. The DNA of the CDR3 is TGTGCCAGCAGCATTAAGGACCGCCGGGACAGACCTTATTTT.